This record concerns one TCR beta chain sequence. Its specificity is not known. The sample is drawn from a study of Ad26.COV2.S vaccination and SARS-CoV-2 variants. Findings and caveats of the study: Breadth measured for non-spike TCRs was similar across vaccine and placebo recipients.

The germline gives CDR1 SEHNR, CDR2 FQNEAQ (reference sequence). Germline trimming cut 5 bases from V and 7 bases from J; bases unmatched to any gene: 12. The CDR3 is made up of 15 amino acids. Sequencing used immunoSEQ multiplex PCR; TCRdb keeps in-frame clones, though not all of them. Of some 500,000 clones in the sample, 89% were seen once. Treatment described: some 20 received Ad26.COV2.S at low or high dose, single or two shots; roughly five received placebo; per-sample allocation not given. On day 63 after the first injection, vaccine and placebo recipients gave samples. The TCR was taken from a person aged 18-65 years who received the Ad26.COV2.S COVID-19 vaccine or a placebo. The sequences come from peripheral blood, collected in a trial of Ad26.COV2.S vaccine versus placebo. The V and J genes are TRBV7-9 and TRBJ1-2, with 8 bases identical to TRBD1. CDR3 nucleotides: TGTGCCAGCAGCCTTCTGGTCCAGGGGGCGGGTGGCTACACCTTC. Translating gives CASSLLVQGAGGYTF.